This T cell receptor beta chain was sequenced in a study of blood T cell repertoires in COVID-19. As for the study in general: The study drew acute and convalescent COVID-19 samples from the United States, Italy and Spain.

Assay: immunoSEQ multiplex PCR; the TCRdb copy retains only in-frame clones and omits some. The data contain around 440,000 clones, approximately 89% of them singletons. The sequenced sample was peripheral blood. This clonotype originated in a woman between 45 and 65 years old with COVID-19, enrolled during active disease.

CDR3 DNA sequence: TGTGCCAGTACTAACAGGGGATCTGGGGCCAACGTCCTGACTTTC. It translates to CASTNRGSGANVLTF. V gene TRBV13 combines with J gene TRBJ2-6; 7 nucleotides line up with TRBD1. V was pared by 9 bases and J by 1 base, with 6 bases of the junction left unmatched. The germline gives CDR1 PRHDT, CDR2 FYEKMQ (reference sequence). This CDR3 is built from 15 residues.